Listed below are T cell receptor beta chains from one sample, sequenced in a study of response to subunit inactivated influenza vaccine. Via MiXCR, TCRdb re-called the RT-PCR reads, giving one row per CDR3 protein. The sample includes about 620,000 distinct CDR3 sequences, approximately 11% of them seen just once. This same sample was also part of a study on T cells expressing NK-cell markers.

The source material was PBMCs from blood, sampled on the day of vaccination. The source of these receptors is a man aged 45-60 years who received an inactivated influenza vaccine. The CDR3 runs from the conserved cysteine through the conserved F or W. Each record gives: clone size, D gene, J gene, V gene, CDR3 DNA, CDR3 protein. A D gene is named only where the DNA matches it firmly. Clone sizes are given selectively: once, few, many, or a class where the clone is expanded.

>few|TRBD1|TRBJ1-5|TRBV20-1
TGCAGTGCTAGAGATCCCGGCAGGGGGAGGTGTCAGCCCCAGCATTTT
CSARDPGRGRCQPQHF
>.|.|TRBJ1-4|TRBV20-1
TGCAGTGCTATCCAGGGGAGTTCAACTAATGAAAAACTGTTTTTT
CSAIQGSSTNEKLFF
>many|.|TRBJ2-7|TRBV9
TGTGCCAGCAGCGTAGATGGGGGAGGAACCTCCTACGAGCAGTACTTC
CASSVDGGGTSYEQYF
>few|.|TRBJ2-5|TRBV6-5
TGTGCCAGCAGTTACTGGTCAGAACAAGAGACCCAGTACTTC
CASSYWSEQETQYF
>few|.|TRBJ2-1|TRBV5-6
TGTGCCAGCAGCCAGGGAGAAGCATCCAATGAGCAGTTCTTC
CASSQGEASNEQFF
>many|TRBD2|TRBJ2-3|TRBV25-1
TGTGCCACACTAGCGGGACCCACAGATACGCAGTATTTT
CATLAGPTDTQYF
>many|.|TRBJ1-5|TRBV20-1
TGCAGTGCTAGAGATCTCCGGGTACTTAGCAATCAGCCCCAGCATTTT
CSARDLRVLSNQPQHF
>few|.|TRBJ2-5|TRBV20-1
TGCAGTGCTAGAGATCGGGGCAGAGTCCAAGAGACCCAGTACTTC
CSARDRGRVQETQYF
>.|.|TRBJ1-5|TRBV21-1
TGTGCCAGCAGCGGTAATCAGCCCCAGCATTTT
CASSGNQPQHF
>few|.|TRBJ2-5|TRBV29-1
TGCAGCGTTGAGGGACCGGTTATGGTAGAGACCCAGTACTTC
CSVEGPVMVETQYF
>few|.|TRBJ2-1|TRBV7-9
TGTGCCAGCGGGTCTGGGGACTCGAGCTCCTACAATGAGCAGTTCTTC
CASGSGDSSSYNEQFF
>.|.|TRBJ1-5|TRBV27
TGTGCCAGCAGTACTCTACAGGGAGGTAATCAGCCCCAGCATTTT
CASSTLQGGNQPQHF
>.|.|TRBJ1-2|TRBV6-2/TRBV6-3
TGTGCCAGCAGGGAGGGATCTTACGGCTACACCTTC
CASREGSYGYTF
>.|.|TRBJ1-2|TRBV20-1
TGCAGTGCTAGAGGTCCGGAGGGCTACACCTTC
CSARGPEGYTF
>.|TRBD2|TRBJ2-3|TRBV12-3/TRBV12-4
TGTGCCAGCAGTGCTAGCGGGGGGCGGCCAGATACGCAGTATTTT
CASSASGGRPDTQYF
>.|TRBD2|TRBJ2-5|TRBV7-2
TGTGCCAGCAGCTTAGCAGCGGGAGAGGTGGAGACCCAGTACTTC
CASSLAAGEVETQYF
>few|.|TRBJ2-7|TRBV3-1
TGTGCCAGCAGCCAAAATGGGCCCGAGCAGTACTTC
CASSQNGPEQYF
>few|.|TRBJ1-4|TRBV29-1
TGCAGCGTTGCGGGGCAGAGGAATGAAAAACTGTTTTTT
CSVAGQRNEKLFF
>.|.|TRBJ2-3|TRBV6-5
TGTGCCAGCAGTTACTCAGGGGGGAGGGGCACAGATACGCAGTATTTT
CASSYSGGRGTDTQYF
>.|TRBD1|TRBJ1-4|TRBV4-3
TGCGCCAGCAGCCAAGGAGGGGACAGGGCAAATGAAAAACTGTTTTTT
CASSQGGDRANEKLFF
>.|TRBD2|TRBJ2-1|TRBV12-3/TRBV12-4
TGTGCCAGCAGTTCGTTGACTAGCGGCTCCTACAATGAGCAGTTCTTC
CASSSLTSGSYNEQFF
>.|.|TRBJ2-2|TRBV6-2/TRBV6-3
TGTGCCAGCAGTTACTCCGGGGCCCACACCGGGGAGCTGTTTTTT
CASSYSGAHTGELFF